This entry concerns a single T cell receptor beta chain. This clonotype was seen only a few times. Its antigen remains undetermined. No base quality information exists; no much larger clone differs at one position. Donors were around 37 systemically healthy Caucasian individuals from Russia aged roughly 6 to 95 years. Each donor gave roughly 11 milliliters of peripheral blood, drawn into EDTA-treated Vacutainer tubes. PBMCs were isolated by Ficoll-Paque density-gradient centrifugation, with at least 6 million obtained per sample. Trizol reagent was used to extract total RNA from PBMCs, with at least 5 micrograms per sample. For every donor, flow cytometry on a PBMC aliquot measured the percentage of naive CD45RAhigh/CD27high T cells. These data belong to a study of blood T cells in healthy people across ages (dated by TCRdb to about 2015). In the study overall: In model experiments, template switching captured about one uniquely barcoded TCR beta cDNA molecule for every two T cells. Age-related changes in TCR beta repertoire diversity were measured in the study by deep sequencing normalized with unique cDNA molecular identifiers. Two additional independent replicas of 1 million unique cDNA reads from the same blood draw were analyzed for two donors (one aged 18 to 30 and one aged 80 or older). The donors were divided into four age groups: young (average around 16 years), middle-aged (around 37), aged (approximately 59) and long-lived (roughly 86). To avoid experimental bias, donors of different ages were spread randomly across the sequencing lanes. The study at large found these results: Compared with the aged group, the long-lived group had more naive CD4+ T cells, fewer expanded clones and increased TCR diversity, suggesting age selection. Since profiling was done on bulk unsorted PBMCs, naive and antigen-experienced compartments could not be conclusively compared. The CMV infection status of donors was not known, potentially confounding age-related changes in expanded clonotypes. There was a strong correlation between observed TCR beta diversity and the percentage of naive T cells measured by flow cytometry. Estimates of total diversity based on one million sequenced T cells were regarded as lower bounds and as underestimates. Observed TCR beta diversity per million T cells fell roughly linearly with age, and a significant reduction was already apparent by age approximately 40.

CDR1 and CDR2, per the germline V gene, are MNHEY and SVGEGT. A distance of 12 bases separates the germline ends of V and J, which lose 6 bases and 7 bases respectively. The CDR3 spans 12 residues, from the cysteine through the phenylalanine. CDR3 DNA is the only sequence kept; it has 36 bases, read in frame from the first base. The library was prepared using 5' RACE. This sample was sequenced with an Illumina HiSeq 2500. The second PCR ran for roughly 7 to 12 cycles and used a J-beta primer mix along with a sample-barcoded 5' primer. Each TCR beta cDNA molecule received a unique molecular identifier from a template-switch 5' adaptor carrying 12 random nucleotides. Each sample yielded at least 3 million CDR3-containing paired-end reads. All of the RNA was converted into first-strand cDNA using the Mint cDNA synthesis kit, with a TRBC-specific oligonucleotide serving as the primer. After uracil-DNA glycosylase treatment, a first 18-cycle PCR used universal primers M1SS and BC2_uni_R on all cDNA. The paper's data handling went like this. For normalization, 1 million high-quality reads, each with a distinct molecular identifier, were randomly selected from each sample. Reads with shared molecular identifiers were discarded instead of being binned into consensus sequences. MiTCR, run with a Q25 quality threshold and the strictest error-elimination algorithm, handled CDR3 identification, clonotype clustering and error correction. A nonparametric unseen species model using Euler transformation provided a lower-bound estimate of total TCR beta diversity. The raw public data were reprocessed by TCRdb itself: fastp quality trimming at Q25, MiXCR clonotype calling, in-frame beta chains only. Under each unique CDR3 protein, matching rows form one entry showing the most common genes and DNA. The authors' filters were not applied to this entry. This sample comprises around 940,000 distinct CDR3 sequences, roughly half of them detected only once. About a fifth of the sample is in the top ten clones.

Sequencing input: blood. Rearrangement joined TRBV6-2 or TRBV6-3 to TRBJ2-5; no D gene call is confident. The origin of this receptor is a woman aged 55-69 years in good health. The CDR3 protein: CASSRQQRTQYF. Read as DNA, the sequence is TGTGCCAGCAGCCGGCAGCAAAGGACCCAGTACTTC.